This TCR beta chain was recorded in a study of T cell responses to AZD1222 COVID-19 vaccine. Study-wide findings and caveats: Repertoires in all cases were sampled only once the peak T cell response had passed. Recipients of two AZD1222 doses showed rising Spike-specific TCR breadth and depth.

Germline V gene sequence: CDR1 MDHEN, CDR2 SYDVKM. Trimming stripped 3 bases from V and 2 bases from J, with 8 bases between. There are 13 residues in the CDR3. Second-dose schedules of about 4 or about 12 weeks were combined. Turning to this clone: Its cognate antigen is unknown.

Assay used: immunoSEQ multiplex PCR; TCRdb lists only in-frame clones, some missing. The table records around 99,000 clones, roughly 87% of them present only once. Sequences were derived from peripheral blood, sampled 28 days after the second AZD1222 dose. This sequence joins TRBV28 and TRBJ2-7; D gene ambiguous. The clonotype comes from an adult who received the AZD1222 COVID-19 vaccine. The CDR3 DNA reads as TGTGCCAGCAGTTTTCAGCCACCCTACGAGCAGTACTTC. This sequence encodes CASSFQPPYEQYF.